This record concerns one T cell receptor beta chain sequence. This clonotype was found a few times. The specificity of this receptor is unknown. There are no base qualities to consult, and no much larger clone falls within one base. This entry belongs to a study of T cell repertoires in cytomegalovirus infection (dated by TCRdb to the late 2010s). Study-wide context: Because public TCR beta signatures pointed to carriage of CMV infection together with the matching HLA type, the HLA type of each donor mattered for the analysis.

Unmatched junction bases come to 13, with V trimmed by 1 base and J by 2 bases. As encoded in the germline V gene, CDR1 is MGHRA while CDR2 is YSYEKL. The CDR3 spans 19 residues, from the cysteine through the phenylalanine. Of the read, only the CDR3 DNA is kept; its 57 bases are in frame from base 1. Broader findings and caveats from the paper: The ex vivo response was dominated by HLA-C-restricted CMV-specific TCR beta clonotypes, and the single most frequent clonotype in two of eight donors was supplied by these HLA-C-restricted clonotypes. Carriers of CMV infection plus the relevant HLA type were discriminated by the cumulative frequency of public TCR beta family members in the study cohort and in an independent roughly 400-donor cohort.

Sequencing used an Illumina HiSeq 1500. TCRdb reran the public reads through fastp at Q25 and MiXCR, keeping productive beta chains. Each CDR3 protein appears once, grouped with its most common genes and DNA. This sample gives around 170,000 distinct CDR3 sequences in total; roughly 14% of them show up just once. The ten largest clones take up 25% to 30% of the sample. This TCR was sampled from a human donor in good health (CMV status not recorded). Some clones in this sample may be carry-over from other donors' samples. The sequenced material came from PBMCs. This receptor chain uses TRBV4-1 and TRBJ2-3, with 9 central nucleotides matching TRBD1. The sequenced DNA: TGCGCCAGCAGCCAAGGAGACAGGGGGTCATCCCCTCCCACAGATACGCAGTATTTT. Its translation reads: CASSQGDRGSSPPTDTQYF.